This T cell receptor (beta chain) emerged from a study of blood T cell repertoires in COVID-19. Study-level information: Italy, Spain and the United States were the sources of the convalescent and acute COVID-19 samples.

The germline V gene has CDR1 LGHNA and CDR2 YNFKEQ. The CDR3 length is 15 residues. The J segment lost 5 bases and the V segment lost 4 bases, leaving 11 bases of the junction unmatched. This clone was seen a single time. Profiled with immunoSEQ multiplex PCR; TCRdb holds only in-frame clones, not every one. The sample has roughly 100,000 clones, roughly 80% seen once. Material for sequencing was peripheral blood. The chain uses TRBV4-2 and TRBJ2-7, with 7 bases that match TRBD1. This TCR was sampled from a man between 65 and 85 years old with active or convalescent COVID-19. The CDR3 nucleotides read TGTGCCAGCAGCCGCGACAGGGCCGACGCGAACGAGCAGTACTTC. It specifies CASSRDRADANEQYF.